These 21 T cell receptor beta chains were all obtained from the same sample, sequenced in a study of CD8 T cells in ankylosing spondylitis. TCRdb reprocessed the 5' RACE reads with MiXCR, giving one entry per CDR3 protein. The table includes approximately 200,000 distinct CDR3 sequences, about 13% detected once. Source material: blood, either unsorted or a sorted T cell fraction (not recorded which). The source is a male donor with ankylosing spondylitis or in good health (not recorded which).

This clonotype was observed a handful of times. V and J are TRBV6-1 and TRBJ1-1; 10 bases fit TRBD1. The V gene's germline CDR1 is MNHNS and CDR2 SASEGT. V gave up 4 bases and J gave up 11 bases; unmatched junction bases: 10. This CDR3 is built from 14 residues. The CDR3 is CASSASAGTGDAFF. CDR3 nucleotides: TGTGCCAGCAGTGCCTCCGCCGGGACAGGGGACGCTTTCTTT.

This clonotype turned up a few times. V usage is TRBV5-1 and J usage is TRBJ1-2; D is unresolved. Deletions cut 0 bases from V and 0 bases from J, with 15 bases between. Germline V lookup: CDR1 SGHRS, CDR2 YFSETQ. The CDR3 totals 17 residues. The CDR3 protein is CASSLDGLIGTNYGYTF. CDR3 sequence (DNA): TGCGCCAGCAGCTTGGATGGCCTAATAGGCACTAACTATGGCTACACCTTC.

V usage is TRBV12-3 or TRBV12-4 and J usage is TRBJ2-1, with a tentative D call TRBD1 (6 bases). V lost 1 base to trimming and J lost 5 bases, with 9 bases between them. This CDR3 is built from 14 residues. The CDR3 DNA reads TGTGCCAGCAGTTTAGGGACAGCGGACAATGAGCAGTTCTTC. This translates into CASSLGTADNEQFF.

The genes are TRBV7-8 and TRBJ2-3, with D unresolved. The CDR3 length is 14 residues. Germline CDR1 is SGHVS and CDR2 is FQNEAQ. Trimming cost V 6 bases and J 6 bases, with 16 bases left between them. The CDR3 DNA reads as TGTGCCAGCAGGCAAGAGGATGGTTTTGATACGCAGTATTTT. It codes for CASRQEDGFDTQYF.

The chain is built from TRBV7-9 and TRBJ1-1; D is possibly TRBD1 (5 bases). CDR3 size: 13 residues. With 5 bases removed from V and 1 base from J, the gap between germline ends came to 8 bases. Per germline, CDR1 SEHNR and CDR2 FQNEAQ (reference sequence). This CDR3 reads CASSEDRNTEAFF. The CDR3 DNA sequence: TGTGCCAGCAGCGAAGACAGGAACACTGAAGCTTTCTTT.

This clonotype came up a few times. This chain uses TRBV7-9 with TRBJ2-7; 11 bases line up with TRBD2. The CDR3 spans 16 residues. The germline gives CDR1 SEHNR, CDR2 FQNEAQ (reference sequence). V lost 1 base, J lost 0 bases, and 2 bases stayed unmatched. The CDR3 protein is CASSLETSGTSYEQYF. The CDR3 bases are TGTGCCAGCAGCTTAGAGACTAGCGGGACCTCCTACGAGCAGTACTTC.

The chain recombines TRBV5-1 with TRBJ2-5; 7 bases line up with TRBD2. After removal of 1 base from V and 2 bases from J, the junction contained 8 bases not matched to a gene. CDR3 length: 16 residues. Germline-derived CDR1 and CDR2 are SGHRS and YFSETQ. The CDR3 DNA reads as TGCGCCAGCAGCTTGTCTCTAGCGGAGCCACAAGAGACCCAGTACTTC. Translating gives CASSLSLAEPQETQYF. The complete variable domain, with remaining parts taken from reference TRBV5-1 and TRBJ2-5, reads KAGVTQTPRYLIKTRGQQVTLSCSPISGHRSVSWYQQTPGQGLQFLFEYFSETQRNKGNFPGRFSGRQFSNSRSEMNVSTLELGDSALYLCASSLSLAEPQETQYFGPGTRLLVL.

Comment on this clonotype: At one end, the junction sequence differs from germline, possibly due to a read error. The V and J genes are TRBV5-4 and TRBJ2-1; 9 positions match TRBD1. Germline V gene sequence: CDR1 SGHNT, CDR2 YYREEE (reference sequence). The CDR3 has 16 residues. CDR3 nucleotide sequence: TGTGCCAGCAGCGCAGAGTCGGACAGGGGTTCCCCGCTTAGCCTCTTC. This sequence encodes CASSAESDRGSPLSLF.

This chain joins TRBV5-1 and TRBJ2-7; 9 bases align to TRBD1. The junction had 8 bases not matched to a gene; V was cut back by 4 bases and J by 3 bases. This CDR3 contains 15 residues. The germline CDR1 and CDR2 sequences are SGHRS and YFSETQ. DNA for the CDR3: TGCGCCAGCAGCATCTCACAGGGGGCGAACTACGAGCAGTACTTC. It is translated as CASSISQGANYEQYF.

This clonotype appeared a few times. This chain uses TRBV3-1 with TRBJ2-2; 8 bases align to TRBD1. After removal of 5 bases from V and 3 bases from J, the junction contained 11 bases not matched to a gene. Germline assignment: CDR1 LGHDT and CDR2 YNNKEL (reference sequence). There are 17 residues in the CDR3. CDR3 coding DNA: TGTGCCAGCAGCGGCCCTGGGCAGGGGGCTTACACCGGGGAGCTGTTTTTT. Protein product: CASSGPGQGAYTGELFF.

This clonotype was picked up a small number of times. The chain uses TRBV4-1 and TRBJ1-1; no definite D call. The ends were cut back, 0 bases at V and 2 bases at J, with 13 bases in the middle. The germline CDR1 and CDR2 sequences are MGHRA and YSYEKL. This CDR3 has 16 amino acids. This chain's CDR3 is CASSQDRGGYNTEAFF. Written as DNA, the CDR3 is TGCGCCAGCAGCCAAGATCGGGGAGGGTATAACACTGAAGCTTTCTTT.

The chain couples TRBV5-1 to TRBJ2-3, with D perhaps matching TRBD1 (6 bases). This CDR3 spans 17 amino acids. V shed 0 bases and J shed 0 bases, with 14 bases lying between them. The germline V gene has CDR1 SGHRS and CDR2 YFSETQ. The CDR3 nucleotides are TGCGCCAGCAGCTTGGCCGTGGTGAGGGGGAGCACAGATACGCAGTATTTT. Translation gives CASSLAVVRGSTDTQYF.

This clonotype was picked up a small number of times. V and J are TRBV20-1 and TRBJ2-7; 10 bases align to TRBD2. The CDR3 totals 14 residues. Germline V gene data show CDR1 as DFQATT and CDR2 as SNEGSKA (reference sequence). Losses at the gene ends were 2 bases for V and 1 base for J; bases not matched to a gene: 2. CDR3 protein: CSARKAGGSYEQYF. In DNA, the CDR3 is TGCAGTGCTAGAAAAGCGGGAGGGTCCTACGAGCAGTACTTC.

The sample holds many counts of this clonotype. The chain employs TRBV7-8 and TRBJ2-5; TRBD2 matches at 9 bases. The CDR3 contains 15 residues. Trimming cost V 6 bases and J 5 bases; bases outside gene matches: 10. Germline values: CDR1 SGHVS, CDR2 FQNEAQ. CDR3 protein: CASRESGRMDETQYF. In DNA, the CDR3 is TGTGCCAGCAGGGAGAGCGGGAGGATGGATGAGACCCAGTACTTC.

V and J are TRBV29-1 and TRBJ2-5, with D possibly matching TRBD1 (5 bases). Per the germline V gene, CDR1 is SQVTM and CDR2 is ANQGSEA. The CDR3 sequence is 11 residues long. Trimming pared 0 bases from V and 7 bases from J, leaving 6 bases between. This chain's CDR3 is CSVEDQGTQYF. CDR3 nucleotide sequence: TGCAGCGTTGAAGATCAGGGGACCCAGTACTTC.

CDR3 in amino acids: CSVESGVRSEAFF. In DNA, the CDR3 is TGCAGCGTTGAAAGCGGGGTTCGATCTGAAGCTTTCTTT. This rearrangement joins TRBV29-1 to TRBJ1-1, with D uncertain. Germline-derived CDR1 and CDR2 are SQVTM and ANQGSEA. V shed 2 bases and J shed 6 bases, with 13 bases lying between them. CDR3 length equals 13 residues.

This clonotype was observed a handful of times. The chain uses TRBV5-6 and TRBJ2-7; 11 bases are a match to TRBD1. Trimming took 4 bases from V and 3 from J; bases not matched to a gene: 6. The germline V gene encodes CDR1 SGHDT and CDR2 YYEEEE. The CDR3 spans 15 residues. The CDR3 DNA is TGTGCCAGCAGCCAACCGGGACAGGGGGACTACGAGCAGTACTTC. Encoded protein: CASSQPGQGDYEQYF.

This clonotype has a handful of counts. V and J are TRBV20-1 and TRBJ1-2; D may be TRBD1 (5 bases). The CDR3 spans 15 residues. The germline V gene has CDR1 DFQATT and CDR2 SNEGSKA (reference sequence). V lost 0 bases to trimming and J lost 4 bases, with 15 bases between them. The CDR3 here is CSARDRDGGSYGYTF. The CDR3 nucleotides are TGCAGTGCTAGAGATAGGGACGGAGGGAGCTATGGCTACACCTTC.

The chain uses TRBV4-2 and TRBJ2-7; the match to TRBD1 covers 9 bases. The germline V gene has CDR1 LGHNA and CDR2 YNFKEQ. The CDR3 covers 14 residues. Trimming took 2 bases from V and 3 from J; bases not matched to a gene: 2. CDR3 residues: CASSQPDRGYEQYF. The CDR3 nucleotides read TGTGCCAGCAGCCAACCGGACAGGGGCTACGAGCAGTACTTC.

The CDR3 DNA reads as TGTGCCAGCAGCCAATGGGCGGGACTAAAGATAAATGAGCAGTTCTTC. Translated, it gives CASSQWAGLKINEQFF. This chain connects TRBV4-2 to TRBJ2-1; 7 positions match TRBD2. This CDR3 region has 16 residues. V lost 2 bases and J lost 7; bases outside the gene matches: 11. Germline CDR1 reads LGHNA; CDR2 reads YNFKEQ.

There are a few counts of this clonotype. The chain recombines TRBV12-3 or TRBV12-4 with TRBJ1-2, with D perhaps matching TRBD1 (5 bases). CDR3 length equals 13 residues. V gave up 8 bases and J gave up 4 bases, with 14 bases separating them. CDR3 sequence: CASGGGPSYGYTF. CDR3 nucleotide sequence: TGTGCCAGCGGCGGGGGTCCGAGCTATGGCTACACCTTC.